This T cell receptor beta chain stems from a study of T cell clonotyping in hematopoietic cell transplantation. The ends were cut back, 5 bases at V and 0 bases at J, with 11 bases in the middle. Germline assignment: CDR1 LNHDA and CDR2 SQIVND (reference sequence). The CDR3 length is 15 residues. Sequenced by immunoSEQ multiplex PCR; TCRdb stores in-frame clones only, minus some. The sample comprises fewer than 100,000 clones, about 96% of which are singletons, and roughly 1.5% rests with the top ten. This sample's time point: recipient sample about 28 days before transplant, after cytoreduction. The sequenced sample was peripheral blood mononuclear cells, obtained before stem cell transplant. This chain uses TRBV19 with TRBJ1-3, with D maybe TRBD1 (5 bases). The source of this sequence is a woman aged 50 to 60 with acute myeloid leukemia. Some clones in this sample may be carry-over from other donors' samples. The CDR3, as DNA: TGTGCCAGTAGTTCCCGACAGCTCTCTGGAAACACCATATATTTT. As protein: CASSSRQLSGNTIYF.